The clone carrying this TCR beta chain was found once. Its antigen remains unknown. Adults with ileal or ileocolonic Crohn's disease and an indication for resection were eligible. Per the germline V gene, CDR1 is LNHNV and CDR2 is YYDKDF (reference sequence). V gave up 3 bases and J gave up 6 bases; unmatched junction bases: 4. The CDR3 runs to 15 residues. The data belong to a study of T cell repertoires in ileal Crohn's disease. Study results and limitations: Clonal expansions were more frequent in active smokers than non-smokers at surgery. Mucosal expansions were suggested to be mainly CD8 T cells. Every patient over 26.8% clonality showed endoscopic recurrence.

Sequenced by immunoSEQ multiplex PCR; TCRdb stores in-frame clones only, minus some. This sample yields more than 11,000 clones, of which about 90% are seen a single time; approximately 4% belongs to the top ten. Material: ileal tissue. The chain links TRBV15 to TRBJ2-1; 11 positions agree with TRBD2. This TCR was recovered from an adult with Crohn's disease. This CDR3 is CATSSGLAGGNEQFF. CDR3 nucleotide sequence: TGTGCCACCAGCAGCGGGCTAGCGGGGGGCAATGAGCAGTTCTTC.